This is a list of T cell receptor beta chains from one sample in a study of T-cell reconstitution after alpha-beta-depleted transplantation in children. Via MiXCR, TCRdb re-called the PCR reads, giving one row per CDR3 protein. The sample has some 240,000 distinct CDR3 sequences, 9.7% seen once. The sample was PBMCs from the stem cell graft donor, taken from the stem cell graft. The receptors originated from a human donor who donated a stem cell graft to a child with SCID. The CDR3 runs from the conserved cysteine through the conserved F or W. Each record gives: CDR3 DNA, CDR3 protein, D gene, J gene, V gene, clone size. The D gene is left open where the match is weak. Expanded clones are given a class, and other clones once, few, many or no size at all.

cdr3_nt: TGTGCCAGCAGTGATTCCAGGGGGCGTCAGAATGAAAAACTGTTTTTT
cdr3_aa: CASSDSRGRQNEKLFF
d_call: TRBD1
j_call: TRBJ1-4
v_call: TRBV25-1
clone_size: many

cdr3_nt: TGCAGTGCTCTCGGACAGGGGGCTGGCACTGAAGCTTTCTTT
cdr3_aa: CSALGQGAGTEAFF
d_call: TRBD1
j_call: TRBJ1-1
v_call: TRBV20-1
clone_size: many

cdr3_nt: TGTGCCAGCAGTTTGGCGGGAAGCCATTCACCCCTCCACTTT
cdr3_aa: CASSLAGSHSPLHF
d_call: NA
j_call: TRBJ1-6
v_call: TRBV12-3/TRBV12-4
clone_size: many

cdr3_nt: TGCGCCAGCAGCTTGGCCGACCATCAAGAGACCCAGTACTTC
cdr3_aa: CASSLADHQETQYF
d_call: NA
j_call: TRBJ2-5
v_call: TRBV5-1
clone_size: many

cdr3_nt: TGTGCCAGCAGTCATACTAGCGGGGCGAACACCGGGGAGCTGTTTTTT
cdr3_aa: CASSHTSGANTGELFF
d_call: TRBD2
j_call: TRBJ2-2
v_call: TRBV11-2
clone_size: few

cdr3_nt: TGTGCCAGCTCACCCGACAGGGGGAGCTCCTACGAGCAGTACTTC
cdr3_aa: CASSPDRGSSYEQYF
d_call: TRBD1
j_call: TRBJ2-7
v_call: TRBV18
clone_size: NA

cdr3_nt: TGTGCCAGCAGTTACTTAGCAAGCTCCTACAATGAGCAGTTCTTC
cdr3_aa: CASSYLASSYNEQFF
d_call: NA
j_call: TRBJ2-1
v_call: TRBV6-5
clone_size: many

cdr3_nt: TGCAGTGCTAGAGTAAACGGGGGCGAGCAGTACTTC
cdr3_aa: CSARVNGGEQYF
d_call: NA
j_call: TRBJ2-7
v_call: TRBV20-1
clone_size: many

cdr3_nt: TGTGCCAGTCGGCACAGGGTACGCAATCAGCCCCAGCATTTT
cdr3_aa: CASRHRVRNQPQHF
d_call: NA
j_call: TRBJ1-5
v_call: TRBV19
clone_size: few

cdr3_nt: TGCAGTGCTGTAACGTGGGACTTCACAGATACGCAGTATTTT
cdr3_aa: CSAVTWDFTDTQYF
d_call: NA
j_call: TRBJ2-3
v_call: TRBV20-1
clone_size: many

cdr3_nt: TGTGCCAGCAGTGCTGACAGGGCCGGGGAGCTGTTTTTT
cdr3_aa: CASSADRAGELFF
d_call: TRBD1
j_call: TRBJ2-2
v_call: TRBV12-3/TRBV12-4
clone_size: many

cdr3_nt: TGTGCCAGCAGTGTACGGCCGGGACAGGGGGCCCCGTTGAGGGCTGAAGCTTTCTTT
cdr3_aa: CASSVRPGQGAPLRAEAFF
d_call: TRBD1
j_call: TRBJ1-1
v_call: TRBV2
clone_size: many

cdr3_nt: TGTGCCAGCAGCCGCCTCGGGGGGGCCCCGAACACTGAAGCTTTCTTT
cdr3_aa: CASSRLGGAPNTEAFF
d_call: NA
j_call: TRBJ1-1
v_call: TRBV12-3/TRBV12-4
clone_size: many

cdr3_nt: TGCAGTGCTAGATATAGCGGGGGGGGAAGCTCCTACAATGAGCAGTTCTTC
cdr3_aa: CSARYSGGGSSYNEQFF
d_call: TRBD2
j_call: TRBJ2-1
v_call: TRBV20-1
clone_size: NA

cdr3_nt: TGTGCCAGCAGTTACCAAACAGGGGGAATCAGCCACACCTTC
cdr3_aa: CASSYQTGGISHTF
d_call: TRBD1
j_call: TRBJ1-2
v_call: TRBV6-5
clone_size: many

cdr3_nt: TGCAGCGTTGACTCACAGGGGTCGGACGAGCAGTACTTC
cdr3_aa: CSVDSQGSDEQYF
d_call: TRBD1
j_call: TRBJ2-7
v_call: TRBV29-1
clone_size: many

cdr3_nt: TGTGCCAGCACCTTAGGACTTCGGGTAGTTTCCGGTACAGATACGCAGTATTTT
cdr3_aa: CASTLGLRVVSGTDTQYF
d_call: NA
j_call: TRBJ2-3
v_call: TRBV11-2
clone_size: NA

cdr3_nt: TGCGCCAGCAGCTTGAAGAGCCCCGGACAGAAGAACACTGAAGCTTTCTTT
cdr3_aa: CASSLKSPGQKNTEAFF
d_call: NA
j_call: TRBJ1-1
v_call: TRBV5-1
clone_size: many

cdr3_nt: TGCAGCGTTGACACAGGGGTAACCACAGATACGCAGTATTTT
cdr3_aa: CSVDTGVTTDTQYF
d_call: TRBD1
j_call: TRBJ2-3
v_call: TRBV29-1
clone_size: many

cdr3_nt: TGTGCCAGTACTCCGGGAGCAAATCAGCCCCAGCATTTT
cdr3_aa: CASTPGANQPQHF
d_call: NA
j_call: TRBJ1-5
v_call: TRBV6-2/TRBV6-3
clone_size: many

cdr3_nt: TGCGCCAGCAGCCTTCTGACAGGGGGCTTTGTCAATGAGCAGTTCTTC
cdr3_aa: CASSLLTGGFVNEQFF
d_call: TRBD1
j_call: TRBJ2-1
v_call: TRBV5-1
clone_size: many

cdr3_nt: TGCGCCAGCAAACCTAGACAGAATCAAGCTAACTATGGCTACACCTTC
cdr3_aa: CASKPRQNQANYGYTF
d_call: NA
j_call: TRBJ1-2
v_call: TRBV5-1
clone_size: many

cdr3_nt: TGTGCCAGCAGTGTGTTTCAGAATGTGGCCGGGGAGCTGTTTTTT
cdr3_aa: CASSVFQNVAGELFF
d_call: NA
j_call: TRBJ2-2
v_call: TRBV6-1
clone_size: many

cdr3_nt: TGCAGTGCTAGAGCAGGGACCTACACCGGGGAGCTGTTTTTT
cdr3_aa: CSARAGTYTGELFF
d_call: NA
j_call: TRBJ2-2
v_call: TRBV20-1
clone_size: many

cdr3_nt: TGTGCCAGCAGCTTAGTCTCCCGGGGGGCCGGGACAGTCGCTTTCTTT
cdr3_aa: CASSLVSRGAGTVAFF
d_call: TRBD1
j_call: TRBJ1-1
v_call: TRBV7-2
clone_size: many

cdr3_nt: TGTGCCAGCAGTTTAGGCAGGCAAATCACCGGGGAGCTGTTTTTT
cdr3_aa: CASSLGRQITGELFF
d_call: NA
j_call: TRBJ2-2
v_call: TRBV27
clone_size: many

cdr3_nt: TGTGCCAGCAGTTTACATGGAACAGGGGGCACTGAAGCTTTCTTT
cdr3_aa: CASSLHGTGGTEAFF
d_call: TRBD1
j_call: TRBJ1-1
v_call: TRBV12-3/TRBV12-4
clone_size: many

cdr3_nt: TGTGCCATCAGTAATTCGCCGGCCCGGGTGGACGAGACCCAGTACTTC
cdr3_aa: CAISNSPARVDETQYF
d_call: NA
j_call: TRBJ2-5
v_call: TRBV10-3
clone_size: many

cdr3_nt: TGCGCCAGCAGCTTGGTGGGACAGTCCGCTCCAAGGTCACCCCTCCACTTT
cdr3_aa: CASSLVGQSAPRSPLHF
d_call: TRBD1
j_call: TRBJ1-6
v_call: TRBV5-1
clone_size: many

cdr3_nt: TGTGCCAGCAGAATAGGAGATGGCTACACCTTC
cdr3_aa: CASRIGDGYTF
d_call: NA
j_call: TRBJ1-2
v_call: TRBV2
clone_size: many

cdr3_nt: TGCAGTGCTCCCCCCCGAGGAACAGATACGCAGTATTTT
cdr3_aa: CSAPPRGTDTQYF
d_call: NA
j_call: TRBJ2-3
v_call: TRBV20-1
clone_size: many

cdr3_nt: TGTGCCAGCAGCTTAGGTCCCCCCTCTGGAAACACCATATATTTT
cdr3_aa: CASSLGPPSGNTIYF
d_call: NA
j_call: TRBJ1-3
v_call: TRBV7-2
clone_size: NA

cdr3_nt: TGCGCCAGCAGCCTGGGGACGGCTATGTCTAACTATGGCTACACCTTC
cdr3_aa: CASSLGTAMSNYGYTF
d_call: NA
j_call: TRBJ1-2
v_call: TRBV5-1
clone_size: many

cdr3_nt: TGTGCCAGCAGCTTGGAAGGGGGTTTACGTGAAAAACTGTTTTTT
cdr3_aa: CASSLEGGLREKLFF
d_call: NA
j_call: TRBJ1-4
v_call: TRBV5-6
clone_size: once

cdr3_nt: TGTGCCAGCAGGGACATCGAGGGTTCACCCCTCCACTTT
cdr3_aa: CASRDIEGSPLHF
d_call: NA
j_call: TRBJ1-6
v_call: TRBV2
clone_size: NA

cdr3_nt: TGTGCCAGCAAGTTAGGGGGAAACACTGAAGCTTTCTTT
cdr3_aa: CASKLGGNTEAFF
d_call: NA
j_call: TRBJ1-1
v_call: TRBV12-3/TRBV12-4
clone_size: many

cdr3_nt: TGCGCCAGCAGCTTCACAGGGGGCGGCCTAAGCTCTGGAAACACCATATATTTT
cdr3_aa: CASSFTGGGLSSGNTIYF
d_call: TRBD1
j_call: TRBJ1-3
v_call: TRBV5-1
clone_size: many

cdr3_nt: TGTGCCAGCGGCTATCAGGGGATTAGGGCAGCTTTCTTT
cdr3_aa: CASGYQGIRAAFF
d_call: NA
j_call: TRBJ1-1
v_call: TRBV27
clone_size: many

cdr3_nt: TGTGCCAGCAGCGAGGGGTTCGTAGCGTCGTCCTACGAGCAGTACTTC
cdr3_aa: CASSEGFVASSYEQYF
d_call: NA
j_call: TRBJ2-7
v_call: TRBV7-2
clone_size: few

cdr3_nt: TGTGCCAGCAGCTTGATCAATTCACCCCTCCACTTT
cdr3_aa: CASSLINSPLHF
d_call: NA
j_call: TRBJ1-6
v_call: TRBV5-6
clone_size: few

cdr3_nt: TGTGCCAGCAGTTCACCGGGGGGCCCAGATACGCAGTATTTT
cdr3_aa: CASSSPGGPDTQYF
d_call: NA
j_call: TRBJ2-3
v_call: TRBV28
clone_size: many

cdr3_nt: TGTGCCAGCAGCCCGGTTCCGGGACAGAGAGCCTCTGGGGCCAACGTCCTGACTTTC
cdr3_aa: CASSPVPGQRASGANVLTF
d_call: TRBD1
j_call: TRBJ2-6
v_call: TRBV11-1
clone_size: NA

cdr3_nt: TGTGCCAGCAGCCCCAGGGGGAGGGTCTATCAAGAGACCCAGTACTTC
cdr3_aa: CASSPRGRVYQETQYF
d_call: NA
j_call: TRBJ2-5
v_call: TRBV7-9
clone_size: many

cdr3_nt: TGTGCCAGCAGCTTAGTGGCAGGGGGCGAAAACACCATATATTTT
cdr3_aa: CASSLVAGGENTIYF
d_call: TRBD1
j_call: TRBJ1-3
v_call: TRBV7-2
clone_size: many

cdr3_nt: TGCGCCAGCAGAAGAGATTCGAGCTCCTACGAGCAGTACTTC
cdr3_aa: CASRRDSSSYEQYF
d_call: NA
j_call: TRBJ2-7
v_call: TRBV5-1
clone_size: many

cdr3_nt: TGCAGTGCTACGCGGGGGAGCACAGATACGCAGTATTTT
cdr3_aa: CSATRGSTDTQYF
d_call: TRBD2
j_call: TRBJ2-3
v_call: TRBV20-1
clone_size: many

cdr3_nt: TGCAGCGTTGAAGATAGGGGACAGGGGGGGGATACGCAGTATTTT
cdr3_aa: CSVEDRGQGGDTQYF
d_call: TRBD1
j_call: TRBJ2-3
v_call: TRBV29-1
clone_size: many

cdr3_nt: TGTGCCAGCAGTCCCTCTAGCTTCGGAGATACGCAGTATTTT
cdr3_aa: CASSPSSFGDTQYF
d_call: NA
j_call: TRBJ2-3
v_call: TRBV12-3/TRBV12-4
clone_size: many

cdr3_nt: TGCAGCGTTGACCGGACTAGCGGGGGAGAGACCCAGTACTTC
cdr3_aa: CSVDRTSGGETQYF
d_call: TRBD2
j_call: TRBJ2-5
v_call: TRBV29-1
clone_size: many

cdr3_nt: TGCAGCGTTGACACTCCTGGGCGGGGTTCCTACAATGAGCAGTTCTTC
cdr3_aa: CSVDTPGRGSYNEQFF
d_call: NA
j_call: TRBJ2-1
v_call: TRBV29-1
clone_size: NA

cdr3_nt: TGTGCCAGCAGTTTGGGGGGATCAAATGAGCAGTTCTTC
cdr3_aa: CASSLGGSNEQFF
d_call: NA
j_call: TRBJ2-1
v_call: TRBV12-3/TRBV12-4
clone_size: many

cdr3_nt: TGCAGTGCGTGGACAGGGGGAAATACCTACGAGCAGTACTTC
cdr3_aa: CSAWTGGNTYEQYF
d_call: TRBD1
j_call: TRBJ2-7
v_call: TRBV20-1
clone_size: many

cdr3_nt: TGCGCCAGCAGCCAAGACAGGGCCAGAACTGAAGCTTTCTTT
cdr3_aa: CASSQDRARTEAFF
d_call: NA
j_call: TRBJ1-1
v_call: TRBV4-3
clone_size: many